One sample yielded the 12 T cell receptor beta chains listed below, sequenced in a study of blood T cell repertoires in COVID-19. Generated by immunoSEQ multiplex PCR, the TCRdb table keeps only in-frame clones and is missing some. In the table there are 200,000 to 300,000 clones, about 87% of which are singletons. Sequencing was done on a sample of peripheral blood. The receptors stem from a woman in her forties or fifties with acute or convalescent COVID-19.

The chain employs TRBV25-1 and TRBJ2-1, with 8 bases identical to TRBD1. Germline CDR1 MGHDK, CDR2 SYGVNS. Trimming cost V 3 bases and J 1 base; bases outside gene matches: 5. This CDR3 is built from 16 residues. The CDR3 DNA reads as TGTGCCAGCAGTGACCCTGGACAGGGATCCTACAATGAGCAGTTCTTC. This sequence encodes CASSDPGQGSYNEQFF.

This clone appeared a single time. Other nucleotide sequences in the sample specify the same CDR3. The CDR3 is CASSPDRVEKLFF. DNA for the CDR3: TGTGCCAGCTCACCCGACAGGGTTGAAAAACTGTTTTTT. The J gene is TRBJ1-4, the V gene TRBV18, with 7 bases lining up with TRBD1. V lost 3 bases to trimming and J lost 7 bases; unmatched junction nucleotides: 2. This CDR3 contains 13 residues. In germline, CDR1 is KGHSH, CDR2 LQKENI. Drawing the rest from reference TRBV18 and TRBJ1-4, the complete variable domain is NAGVMQNPRHLVRRRGQEARLRCSPMKGHSHVYWYRQLPEEGLKFMVYLQKENIIDESGMPKERFSAEFPKEGPSILRIQQVVRGDSAAYFCASSPDRVEKLFFGSGTQLSVL.

The chain uses TRBV5-1 and TRBJ2-1; 7 bases line up with TRBD2. The CDR3 runs to 16 residues. Germline-derived CDR1 and CDR2 are SGHRS and YFSETQ. After removal of 5 bases from V and 0 bases from J, the junction contained 8 bases not matched to a gene. CDR3 nucleotide sequence: TGCGCCAGCAGTTCAACCGGGACTAACTCCTACAATGAGCAGTTCTTC. It codes for CASSSTGTNSYNEQFF.

This clone appeared once. The V and J genes are TRBV3-1 (or the pseudogene TRBV3-2) and TRBJ2-1; D is possibly TRBD2 (5 bases). Germline V lookup: CDR1 LGHDT, CDR2 YNNKEL (reference sequence). The CDR3 is made up of 16 amino acids. V gave up 2 bases and J gave up 7 bases, with 18 bases separating them. The CDR3 region has the DNA TGTGCCAGCAGCCAATTGATGGAACGGGATAGAAATGAGCAGTTCTTC. It yields the protein CASSQLMERDRNEQFF.

This chain links TRBV27 with TRBJ2-4; D might be TRBD1 (6 bases). Deletions cut 6 bases from V and 0 bases from J, with 33 bases between. This CDR3 is 22 amino acids long. The germline V gene encodes CDR1 MNHEY and CDR2 SMNVEV (reference sequence). CDR3 protein: CASRGPGQYLASDHIAKNIQYF. DNA for the CDR3: TGTGCCAGCAGAGGCCCCGGACAGTACTTAGCCAGCGACCACATAGCCAAAAACATTCAGTACTTC.

This chain connects TRBV19 to TRBJ2-5; D not certain. Germline V gene data show CDR1 as LNHDA and CDR2 as SQIVND (reference sequence). Deletions cut 3 bases from V and 7 bases from J, with 12 bases between. The CDR3 runs 13 residues. Here the CDR3 DNA reads TGTGCCAGTAGTATGCCCCCCCCGGGGACCCAGTACTTC. It codes for CASSMPPPGTQYF.

The chain links TRBV3-1 (or the pseudogene TRBV3-2) to TRBJ2-1, with D unclear. Trimming removed 4 bases from V and 2 bases from J, with 18 bases in between. Germline V gene data show CDR1 as LGHDT and CDR2 as YNNKEL (reference sequence). CDR3 size: 17 residues. CDR3: CASSPPPAVSPYNEQFF. Here the CDR3 DNA reads TGTGCCAGCAGCCCCCCACCCGCGGTTAGCCCCTACAATGAGCAGTTCTTC.

As DNA, the CDR3 is TGTGCCACCAGTGGGGTAGCTGTGGCAGATACGCAGTATTTT. Residues: CATSGVAVADTQYF. This sequence joins TRBV24-1 and TRBJ2-3, with D unclear. V was cut by 5 bases and J by 4 bases, with 12 bases left in between. The CDR3 contains 14 residues. Germline assignment: CDR1 KGHDR and CDR2 SFDVKD.

This chain joins TRBV10-1 and TRBJ2-2; 9 bases line up with TRBD2. Germline loops: CDR1 WNHNN, CDR2 SYGVQD (reference sequence). V gave up 6 bases and J gave up 3 bases; unmatched junction bases: 5. The CDR3 covers 15 residues. CDR3 sequence reads: CASSRSGRYTGELFF. In nucleotides, the CDR3 is TGCGCCAGCAGCCGTAGCGGGAGATACACCGGGGAGCTGTTTTTT.

The chain carries TRBV28 and TRBJ2-7, with 7 bases fitting TRBD2. Germline CDR1 reads MDHEN; CDR2 reads SYDVKM. The CDR3 totals 17 residues. The J segment lost 0 bases and the V segment lost 3 bases, leaving 11 bases of the junction unmatched. CDR3 nucleotides: TGTGCCAGCAGTTTGAATCAGCTAGCGGAGTACTCCTACGAGCAGTACTTC. It encodes CASSLNQLAEYSYEQYF.

The gene calls are TRBV7-6 and TRBJ2-7; D remains unclear. The V end lost 2 bases, the J end lost 5 bases, and 7 bases lay between the germline ends. The CDR3 sequence is 12 residues long. Per germline, CDR1 SGHVS and CDR2 FNYEAQ. For the CDR3, the DNA is TGTGCCAGCAGCTTAAACTCGGACGAGCAGTACTTC. The encoded protein is CASSLNSDEQYF.

V and J are TRBV11-3 and TRBJ2-1, with D possibly TRBD1 on 6 matching bases. V lost 2 bases, J lost 4 bases, and 12 bases lay in between. Germline V gene sequence: CDR1 SGHNT, CDR2 YENEEA. The CDR3 consists of 15 residues. The CDR3 bases are TGTGCCAGCAGCTTAAGGATCCAGGGGTACAATGAGCAGTTCTTC. Amino acids: CASSLRIQGYNEQFF.